The clone carrying this T cell receptor beta chain has only a few counts. Its matching antigen is unknown. These data come from a study of blood T cells in healthy people across ages. The study, taken as a whole, reports: The unknown donor CMV status may have confounded expanded clonotype changes.

The CDR3 has 16 residues. Germline CDR1 reads MNHEY; CDR2 reads SVGAGI. Germline trimming cut 0 bases from V and 4 bases from J; bases unmatched to any gene: 3. Sample-barcoded 5' priming and a J-beta primer mix drove a second PCR of 7 to 11 cycles. TCRdb processed the 5' RACE reads anew with MiXCR; each CDR3 protein has one entry. The sample carries about 640,000 distinct CDR3 sequences, under 30% recorded once. Specimen: blood. The chain uses TRBV6-5 and TRBJ2-2, with 9 positions matching TRBD1. The clonotype comes from a woman over 75 in good health. CDR3 DNA: TGTGCCAGCAGTTACTCGACAGGGGGTGCCACCGGGGAGCTGTTTTTT. It translates to CASSYSTGGATGELFF.